This TCR beta chain was retrieved from a study of OX40 agonist ivuxolimab in advanced cancers. The assay was immunoSEQ multiplex PCR, and TCRdb's table has in-frame clones only and misses some. The table records some 60,000 clones, roughly 86% of them present only once. V was cut by 2 bases and J by 10 bases, with 15 bases left in between. Germline assignment: CDR1 SGHVS and CDR2 FQNEAQ. CDR3 size: 15 residues. The sample in question was CD4+ or CD8+ T cells sorted from blood, obtained in a trial of the OX40 agonist ivuxolimab. The receptor comes from an adult with an advanced solid tumor such as melanoma, head and neck, liver or kidney cancer. The J gene is TRBJ1-6, the V gene TRBV7-8; weak D call: TRBD1 (6 bases). This chain's CDR3 is CASSLFPGADSPLHF. The CDR3 region has the DNA TGTGCCAGCAGCTTATTCCCGGGGGCAGACTCACCCCTCCACTTT.